This note documents a single T cell receptor (beta chain) sequence. The antigen is not known. The CDR3 is 17 residues long. Germline values: CDR1 SGHAT, CDR2 FQNNGV. V was pared by 5 bases and J by 2 bases, with 11 bases of the junction left unmatched. This sample was taken from a study of T cell responses to AZD1222 COVID-19 vaccine. Study results and caveats: The span of vaccine-associated CD4 TCRs extended across spike, with dominance at 160-218 and 743-854. The study found Spike-specific TCR breadth and depth rose after two AZD1222 doses. Sampling captured repertoires only after the peak T cell response. Donors skewed white British and female; clonal diversity was possibly underestimated.

The assay was immunoSEQ multiplex PCR, and TCRdb's table has in-frame clones only and misses some. Altogether some 120,000 clones are present, about 89% being singletons, with the ten largest covering 4.5%. The material sequenced was peripheral blood, taken on day 0 of AZD1222 vaccination. The sequence derives from an adult in good health. The chain joins TRBV11-2 to TRBJ2-2; TRBD1 matches at 7 bases. CDR3 nucleotides: TGTGCCAGCAGCCTAAGGGGCGGACAGGTCAACACCGGGGAGCTGTTTTTT. Translation gives CASSLRGGQVNTGELFF.